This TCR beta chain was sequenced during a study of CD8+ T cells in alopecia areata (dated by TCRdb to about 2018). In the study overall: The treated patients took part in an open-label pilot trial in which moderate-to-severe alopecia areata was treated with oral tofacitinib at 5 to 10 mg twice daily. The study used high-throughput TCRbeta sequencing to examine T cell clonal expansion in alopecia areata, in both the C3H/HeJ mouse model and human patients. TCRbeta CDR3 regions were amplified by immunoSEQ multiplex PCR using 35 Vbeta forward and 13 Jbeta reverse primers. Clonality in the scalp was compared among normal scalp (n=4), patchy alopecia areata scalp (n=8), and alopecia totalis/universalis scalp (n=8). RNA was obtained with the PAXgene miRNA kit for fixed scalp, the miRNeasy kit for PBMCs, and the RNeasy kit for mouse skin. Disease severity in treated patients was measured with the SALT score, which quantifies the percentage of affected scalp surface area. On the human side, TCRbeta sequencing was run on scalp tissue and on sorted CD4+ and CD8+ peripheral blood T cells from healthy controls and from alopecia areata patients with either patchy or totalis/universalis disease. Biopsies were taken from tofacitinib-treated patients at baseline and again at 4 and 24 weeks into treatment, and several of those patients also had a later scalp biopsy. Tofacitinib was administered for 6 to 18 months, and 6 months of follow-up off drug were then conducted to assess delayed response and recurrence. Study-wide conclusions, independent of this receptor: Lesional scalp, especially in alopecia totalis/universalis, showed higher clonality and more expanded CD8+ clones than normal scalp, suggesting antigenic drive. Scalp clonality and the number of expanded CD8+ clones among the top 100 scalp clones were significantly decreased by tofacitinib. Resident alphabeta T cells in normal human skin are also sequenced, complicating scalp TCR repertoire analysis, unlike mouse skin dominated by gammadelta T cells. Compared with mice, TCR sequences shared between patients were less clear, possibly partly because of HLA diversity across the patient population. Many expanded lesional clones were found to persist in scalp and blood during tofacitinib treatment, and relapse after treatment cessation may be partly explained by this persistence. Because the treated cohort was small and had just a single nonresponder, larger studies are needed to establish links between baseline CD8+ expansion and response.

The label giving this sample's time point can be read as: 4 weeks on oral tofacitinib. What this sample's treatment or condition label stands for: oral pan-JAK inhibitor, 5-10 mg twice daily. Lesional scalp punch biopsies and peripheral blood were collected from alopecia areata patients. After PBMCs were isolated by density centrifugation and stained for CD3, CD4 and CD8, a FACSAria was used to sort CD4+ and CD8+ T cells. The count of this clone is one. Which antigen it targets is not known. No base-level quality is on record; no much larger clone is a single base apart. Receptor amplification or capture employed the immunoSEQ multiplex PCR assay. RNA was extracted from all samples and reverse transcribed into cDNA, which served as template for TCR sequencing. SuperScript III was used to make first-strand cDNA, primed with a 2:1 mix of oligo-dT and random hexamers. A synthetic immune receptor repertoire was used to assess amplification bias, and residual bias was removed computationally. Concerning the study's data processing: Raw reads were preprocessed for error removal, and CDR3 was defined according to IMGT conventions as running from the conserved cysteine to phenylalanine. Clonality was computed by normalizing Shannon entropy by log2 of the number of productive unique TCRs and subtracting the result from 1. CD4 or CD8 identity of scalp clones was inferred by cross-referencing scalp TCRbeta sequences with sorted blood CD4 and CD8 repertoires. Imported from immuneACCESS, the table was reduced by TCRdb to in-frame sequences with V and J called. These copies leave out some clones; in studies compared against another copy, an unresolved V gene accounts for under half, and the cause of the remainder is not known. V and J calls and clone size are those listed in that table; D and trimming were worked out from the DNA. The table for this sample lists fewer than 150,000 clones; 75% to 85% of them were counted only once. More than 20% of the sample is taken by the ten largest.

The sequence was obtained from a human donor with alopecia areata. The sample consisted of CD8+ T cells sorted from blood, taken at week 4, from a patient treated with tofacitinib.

The CDR3 protein: CASSLSLTSGGSDTQYF. The DNA sequence is TGCGCCAGCAGCCTGAGCCTGACTAGCGGGGGTTCAGATACGCAGTATTTT. In this chain, TRBV4-3 is recombined with TRBJ2-3, and 12 bases in between align with TRBD2. Based on the germline V gene, the CDR1 and CDR2 sequences are LGHNA and YSLEER. The CDR3 goes from the cysteine to the phenylalanine over 17 residues. The only DNA kept is the CDR3, 51 bases in frame from the first base. Trimming leaves V shorter by 4 bases and J shorter by 4 bases, with the junction holding 9 bases beyond the gene matches.